A selection of T cell receptor beta chains follows, all from one sample in a study of T cells after yellow fever vaccination. TCRdb re-called the 5' RACE reads through MiXCR, storing one row per CDR3 protein. Here the sample spans 500,000 to 700,000 distinct CDR3 sequences, about a fifth being singletons. Sequencing was performed on PBMCs, taken 15 days after the yellow fever booster vaccination. Receptors originate from a man aged 30 to 45 who received the YFV17D yellow fever vaccine. CDR3s include the opening cysteine and the closing phenylalanine or tryptophan. D genes are given only for firm matches. Not every row has a clone size; where given, it reads once, few, many or a size class.

j_gene	d_gene	abundance	v_gene	CDR3nt	CDR3aa
TRBJ2-5	TRBD1	.	TRBV7-2	TGTGCCAGCAGCTTAGGGGCGGACAGGGTGGAGACCCAGTACTTC	CASSLGADRVETQYF
TRBJ2-2	.	few	TRBV7-9	TGTGCCAGCAGCTTAGGTCTGGAGCACGGGGAGCTGTTTTTT	CASSLGLEHGELFF
TRBJ2-1	TRBD2	few	TRBV2	TGTGCCAGCAGTTTTAGCGGGAGGGCTAATGAGCAGTTCTTC	CASSFSGRANEQFF
TRBJ2-7	.	few	TRBV4-2	TGTGCCAGCAGCCAAGAGAGGCTAGACGAGCAGTACTTC	CASSQERLDEQYF
TRBJ2-2	.	.	TRBV20-1	TGCAGTGCTAGAGATCTCCTCGGGGAGCTGTTTTTT	CSARDLLGELFF
TRBJ2-1	TRBD2	few	TRBV10-3	TGTGCCATCAATGGACTAGCGGGTCATAATGAGCAGTTCTTC	CAINGLAGHNEQFF
TRBJ2-1	.	.	TRBV12-3/TRBV12-4	TGTGCCAGCAGTTTGGTCAGGGGCTACAATGAGCAGTTCTTC	CASSLVRGYNEQFF
TRBJ1-1	.	once	TRBV20-1	TGCAGTGCTGGACAAACAGGATCAGTAGTGGTTACTGAAGCTTTCTTT	CSAGQTGSVVVTEAFF
TRBJ2-2	.	.	TRBV7-2	TGTGCCAGCAGCTTCCACAGGGGGGAGCTGTTTTTT	CASSFHRGELFF
TRBJ2-1	TRBD1	.	TRBV24-1	TGTGCCACCAGGCCGGGACAGGGCTCCTACAATGAGCAGTTCTTC	CATRPGQGSYNEQFF
TRBJ1-2	.	.	TRBV28	TGTGCCAGCAGTCCGGGGGGGGGCGCTTCCAACTATGGCTACACCTTC	CASSPGGGASNYGYTF
TRBJ2-2	.	.	TRBV6-6	TGTGCCAGCTGCTTGACCGGGGAGCTGTTTTTT	CASCLTGELFF